This entry describes one T cell receptor beta chain. Per germline, CDR1 SGHNT and CDR2 YENEEA. This CDR3 region has 13 residues. V gave up 5 bases and J gave up 7 bases; unmatched junction bases: 5. This entry belongs to a study of blood T cell repertoires in COVID-19. Study overall: T cells, B-cell-depleted T cells, or PBMCs supplied cDNA or gDNA.

Sequenced by immunoSEQ multiplex PCR; TCRdb stores in-frame clones only, minus some. The sample has around 260,000 clones; more than 85% are singletons. The receptor's source is a young man with acute or convalescent COVID-19. The chain uses TRBV11-3 and TRBJ2-1, with 7 positions matching TRBD2. Sequenced: peripheral blood. The CDR3 DNA follows: TGTGCCAGCAGCCGGACTAGAGGGAATGAGCAGTTCTTC. Protein product: CASSRTRGNEQFF.